Listed below are T cell receptor beta chains from one sample, sequenced in a study of blood T cell repertoires in COVID-19. Generated by immunoSEQ multiplex PCR, the TCRdb table keeps only in-frame clones and is missing some. This sample has under 400,000 clones, with approximately 86% found just once. Sequenced: PBMCs or T cells enriched from blood (not recorded which). These receptors originate from a middle-aged woman with acute COVID-19. Each CDR3 is given with its conserved first and last residue. A D gene is named only where the DNA matches it firmly. Size is omitted from some rows. Given values are once, few, many or a class for expanded clones.

>TRBV7-8|-|-|TRBJ2-3
CASSERPRDPRGDTQYF
TGTGCCAGCAGCGAAAGACCTCGGGACCCAAGGGGGGATACGCAGTATTTT
>TRBV4-1|-|-|TRBJ1-2
CASRDLPGGYTF
TGCGCCAGCAGGGACTTGCCTGGAGGCTACACCTTC
>TRBV5-1|-|-|TRBJ2-2
CASSFELRRDTGELFF
TGCGCCAGCAGCTTCGAATTACGGAGGGACACCGGGGAGCTGTTTTTT
>TRBV7-2|TRBD1|-|TRBJ2-7
CASSPLAGQGMEEQYF
TGTGCCAGCAGCCCGCTGGCAGGACAGGGTATGGAGGAGCAGTACTTC
>TRBV27|TRBD2|-|TRBJ2-1
CASSKGLAGGNEQFF
TGTGCCAGCAGTAAGGGACTAGCGGGGGGCAATGAGCAGTTCTTC
>TRBV18|-|-|TRBJ1-4
CASSPPQTVRNEKLFF
TGTGCCAGCTCACCACCCCAGACAGTAAGAAATGAAAAACTGTTTTTT
>TRBV14|-|-|TRBJ1-2
CASSPNRDGYTF
TGTGCCAGCAGCCCGAACAGGGATGGCTACACCTTC
>TRBV28|TRBD2|-|TRBJ2-7
CASRPQGGTYEQYF
TGTGCCAGCAGACCCCAGGGAGGGACCTACGAGCAGTACTTC
>TRBV3-1/TRBV3-2|TRBD2|-|TRBJ2-3
CASSQGTSGRIDTQYF
TGTGCCAGCAGCCAGGGGACTAGCGGGAGAATAGATACGCAGTATTTT
>TRBV7-9|TRBD1|-|TRBJ2-7
CASSADRGNEQYF
TGTGCCAGCAGCGCCGACAGGGGAAACGAGCAGTACTTC
>TRBV27|TRBD1|-|TRBJ1-2
CASSLKGAPYGYTF
TGTGCCAGCAGTTTAAAGGGGGCGCCCTATGGCTACACCTTC
>TRBV18|TRBD1|-|TRBJ2-7
CASSPKLGQGPGGEQYF
TGTGCCAGCTCACCAAAATTGGGACAGGGCCCCGGAGGCGAGCAGTACTTC
>TRBV28|TRBD1|few|TRBJ2-4
CASSATEQGAKNIQYF
TGTGCCAGCAGTGCAACCGAACAGGGGGCCAAAAACATTCAGTACTTC
>TRBV27|TRBD2|-|TRBJ2-5
CASSLTSGGAQETQYF
TGTGCCAGCAGTCTAACTAGCGGGGGGGCCCAAGAGACCCAGTACTTC
>TRBV5-4|-|-|TRBJ1-2
CASSLALETGYGYTF
TGTGCCAGCAGCTTGGCCCTGGAGACCGGCTATGGCTACACCTTC
>TRBV12-3/TRBV12-4|-|-|TRBJ2-5
CASTDSRNF
TGTGCCAGCACCGATTCCAGGAACTTC
>TRBV5-1|-|-|TRBJ1-6
CASRRSFDSRSSYNSPLHF
TGCGCCAGCAGAAGAAGCTTCGACAGCCGTAGCTCCTATAATTCACCCCTCCACTTT
>TRBV6-5|-|-|TRBJ1-1
CASRAGVDTEAFF
TGTGCCAGCAGGGCAGGGGTCGACACTGAAGCTTTCTTT
>TRBV5-1|TRBD1|-|TRBJ2-5
CASSFQGEETQYF
TGCGCCAGCAGCTTCCAGGGGGAAGAGACCCAGTACTTC
>TRBV5-1|TRBD1|-|TRBJ1-4
CASTLSTGTEKLFF
TGCGCCAGCACCCTCTCGACAGGGACTGAAAAACTGTTTTTT
>TRBV2|-|-|TRBJ1-5
CASTFSGTRGGQPQHF
TGTGCCAGCACTTTTAGTGGTACGAGGGGGGGTCAGCCCCAGCATTTT
>TRBV4-3|-|-|TRBJ1-2
CASSQDRSLGGYTF
TGCGCCAGCAGCCAAGATAGGAGCTTAGGCGGCTACACCTTC
>TRBV11-2|-|-|TRBJ1-5
CASSSGLSNQPQHF
TGTGCCAGCAGCTCGGGACTTAGCAATCAGCCCCAGCATTTT
>TRBV9|TRBD1|-|TRBJ1-1
CASSVTGGVGNTEAFF
TGTGCCAGCAGCGTAACAGGGGGCGTCGGGAACACTGAAGCTTTCTTT
>TRBV27|TRBD1|-|TRBJ2-3
CASSGGQVFTDTQYF
TGTGCCAGCAGTGGGGGACAGGTATTCACAGATACGCAGTATTTT
>TRBV4-3|-|-|TRBJ1-1
CASSQDPGTEAFF
TGCGCCAGCAGCCAAGATCCAGGGACTGAAGCTTTCTTT
>TRBV2|TRBD2|-|TRBJ2-7
CARGLAGVDEQYF
TGTGCCAGGGGACTAGCGGGAGTTGACGAGCAGTACTTC
>TRBV6-6|TRBD1|-|TRBJ2-5
CASSLYRGNEETQYF
TGTGCCAGCAGTCTATACAGGGGAAACGAAGAGACCCAGTACTTC
>TRBV13|TRBD1|-|TRBJ2-7
CASSRTGDYEQYF
TGTGCCAGCAGTAGGACAGGGGACTACGAGCAGTACTTC
>TRBV27|-|-|TRBJ2-2
CASSSRVNTGELFF
TGTGCCAGCAGTTCGCGAGTGAACACCGGGGAGCTGTTTTTT
>TRBV7-2|-|-|TRBJ2-2
CASSVTGSLNTGELFF
TGTGCCAGCAGCGTCACAGGATCCCTTAACACCGGGGAGCTGTTTTTT
>TRBV7-3|TRBD2|once|TRBJ2-1
CASSQGLAYNEQFF
TGTGCCAGCAGCCAAGGACTAGCCTACAATGAGCAGTTCTTC
>TRBV11-2|-|-|TRBJ2-1
CASSLDSYNEQFF
TGTGCCAGCAGCTTAGACAGCTACAATGAGCAGTTCTTC
>TRBV9|TRBD2|-|TRBJ2-3
CASSVAGGKGTQYF
TGTGCCAGCAGCGTAGCGGGGGGGAAGGGTACGCAGTATTTT
>TRBV5-8|TRBD1|-|TRBJ2-1
CASRLPGQHSYREQFF
TGTGCCAGCAGATTACCGGGACAGCACTCCTACAGGGAGCAGTTCTTC
>TRBV3-1/TRBV3-2|-|-|TRBJ1-4
CASSQVSSTPTDEKLFF
TGTGCCAGCAGCCAAGTGTCTTCAACACCCACAGATGAAAAACTGTTTTTT
>TRBV7-2|-|-|TRBJ1-5
CASSFNLGGEQPQHF
TGTGCCAGCAGCTTTAATCTAGGAGGGGAACAGCCCCAGCATTTT
>TRBV4-3|-|-|TRBJ1-5
CASSQSVYSNQPQHF
TGCGCCAGCAGCCAAAGCGTCTATAGCAATCAGCCCCAGCATTTT
>TRBV20-1|TRBD2|-|TRBJ2-7
CSASALAAYEQYF
TGCAGTGCTAGTGCACTAGCGGCCTACGAGCAGTACTTC
>TRBV5-1|TRBD1|-|TRBJ1-1
CASSLGQGHTEAFF
TGCGCCAGCAGCCTGGGACAGGGACACACTGAAGCTTTCTTT
>TRBV5-1|-|few|TRBJ2-2
CASSLRQRRSNTGELFF
TGCGCCAGCAGCTTACGACAGCGCCGATCGAACACCGGGGAGCTGTTTTTT
>TRBV7-2|-|-|TRBJ1-5
CASSATGPNQPQHF
TGTGCCAGCAGCGCTACAGGACCCAATCAGCCCCAGCATTTT
>TRBV6-2/TRBV6-3|TRBD1|few|TRBJ2-7
CASSYYWDREQYF
TGTGCCAGCAGTTATTATTGGGACAGGGAGCAGTACTTC
>TRBV5-4|TRBD2|-|TRBJ2-2
CASSYGGSNTGELFF
TGTGCCAGCAGTTACGGGGGGTCGAACACCGGGGAGCTGTTTTTT
>TRBV19|-|-|TRBJ1-2
CASSDGLSNYGYTF
TGTGCCAGTTCGGACGGACTCTCTAACTATGGCTACACCTTC
>TRBV29-1|TRBD2|-|TRBJ2-2
CSVDVSGGTGELFF
TGCAGCGTTGACGTCTCGGGAGGCACCGGGGAGCTGTTTTTT
>TRBV27|TRBD2|-|TRBJ2-7
CASSLYEGGQYEQYF
TGTGCCAGCAGTTTATATGAGGGAGGGCAATACGAGCAGTACTTC
>TRBV5-5|-|-|TRBJ1-2
CASSLEVGLNGYTF
TGTGCCAGCAGCTTGGAAGTGGGGCTGAATGGCTACACCTTC
>TRBV19|TRBD1|-|TRBJ1-5
CASSIFGTGNYNQPQHF
TGTGCCAGTAGTATCTTCGGGACAGGGAATTACAATCAGCCCCAGCATTTT
>TRBV27|-|-|TRBJ1-6
CASSLRGGTSSYNSPLHF
TGTGCCAGCAGCCTGAGGGGGGGGACGAGCTCCTATAATTCACCCCTCCACTTT
>TRBV11-3|TRBD1|few|TRBJ2-7
CASSLAGGQGSYEQYF
TGTGCCAGCAGCTTAGCAGGGGGCCAGGGCTCCTACGAGCAGTACTTC